The sequence of this TCR beta chain was determined in a study of T cell changes during pregnancy in multiple sclerosis. Libraries were prepared by immunoSEQ multiplex PCR; TCRdb keeps only in-frame clonotypes and omits some of them. Of fewer than 80,000 clones in the sample, more than 85% were seen once. Trimming at V came to 0 bases and at J to 7 bases, leaving 7 bases not matched to a gene. Germline CDR1 LGHNA, CDR2 YSLEER. The CDR3 has 15 residues. This rearrangement joins TRBV4-3 to TRBJ1-2, with 8 positions matching TRBD1. This specimen was CD4+ T cells from peripheral blood mononuclear cells, taken in the third trimester of pregnancy. The TCR originated in a female donor in good health, enrolled as a control in a pregnancy study. CDR3: CASSQDQDRVGGYTF. CDR3 nucleotide sequence: TGCGCCAGCAGCCAAGATCAGGACAGGGTTGGTGGCTACACCTTC.